Below are 20 T cell receptor beta chains sequenced from a single sample in a study of CD8 T cells in ankylosing spondylitis. TCRdb ran MiXCR on the 5' RACE reads and lists one entry per CDR3 protein. This sample has hundreds of thousands of distinct CDR3 sequences; about 10% occur once, and the top ten carry around a fifth. Sequenced: blood, either unsorted or a sorted T cell fraction (not recorded which). The receptors shown here come from a male donor with ankylosing spondylitis or in good health (not recorded which).

There are a few counts of this clonotype. The genes are TRBV7-9 and TRBJ1-2, with no clear D. Germline CDR1 and CDR2: SEHNR and FQNEAQ (reference sequence). CDR3 size: 14 residues. Trimming stripped 5 bases from V and 2 bases from J, with 12 bases between. Here the CDR3 reads CASSPQHINYGYTF. Written as DNA, the CDR3 is TGTGCCAGCAGCCCCCAACACATAAACTATGGCTACACCTTC. The whole variable domain, remainder taken from reference TRBV7-9 and TRBJ1-2, is DTGVSQNPRHKITKRGQNVTFRCDPISEHNRLYWYRQTLGQGPEFLTYFQNEAQLEKSRLLSDRFSAERPKGSFSTLEIQRTEQGDSAMYLCASSPQHINYGYTFGSGTRLTVV.

Ten or more counts support this clonotype. The V and J genes are TRBV7-6 and TRBJ1-2; perhaps TRBD1 as D (5 bases). Germline V lookup: CDR1 SGHVS, CDR2 FNYEAQ. The germline V and J ends were trimmed by 0 bases and 4 bases, with 9 bases remaining between them. The length of the CDR3 is 14 residues. CDR3 in amino acids: CASSLAGGSYGYTF. The CDR3 coding sequence is TGTGCCAGCAGCTTAGCGGGGGGAAGCTATGGCTACACCTTC.

This clonotype was seen many times. The CDR3 bases are TGCGCCAGCAGCTTCAGGACCGATACCGGGGAGCTGTTTTTT. As protein: CASSFRTDTGELFF. The chain is built from TRBV5-1 and TRBJ2-2; D is uncertain. Trimming left V 2 bases short and J 5 bases short, with 10 bases between. In germline, CDR1 is SGHRS, CDR2 YFSETQ. CDR3 length: 14 amino acids.

Ten or more counts support this clonotype. CDR3 protein: CAISRGRGESSYEQYF. In nucleotides, the CDR3 is TGTGCCATCAGCAGGGGGAGGGGGGAAAGTTCCTACGAGCAGTACTTC. This chain uses TRBV10-3 with TRBJ2-7; possibly TRBD1 or TRBD2 for D (7 bases each). V shed 6 bases and J shed 1 base, with 19 bases lying between them. The CDR3 extends over 16 amino acids. The V gene's germline CDR1 is ENHRY and CDR2 SYGVKD.

This clonotype was counted between two and nine times. This chain connects TRBV12-3 or TRBV12-4 to TRBJ2-6; a possible D gene is TRBD1 (5 bases). Trimming left V 5 bases short and J 4 bases short, with 12 bases between. The CDR3 sequence is 15 residues long. As DNA, the CDR3 is TGTGCCAGCAGTCCCAGGGTCGCAGGGGCCAACGTCCTGACTTTC. Its translation: CASSPRVAGANVLTF.

This clonotype has a count of ten or more. The chain recombines TRBV3-1 with TRBJ2-7; D possibly matches TRBD1 or TRBD2 (5 bases each). Per germline, CDR1 LGHDT and CDR2 YNNKEL (reference sequence). The CDR3 consists of 14 residues. The V gene lost 5 bases and the J gene lost 3 bases, with 14 bases spanning the gap. The CDR3 spells CASSRGTVHYEQYF. In DNA, the CDR3 is TGTGCCAGCAGCAGAGGGACCGTCCACTACGAGCAGTACTTC.

This clonotype was seen ten or more times. This chain links TRBV12-3 or TRBV12-4 with TRBJ1-1, with D maybe TRBD1 (5 bases). Trimming took 6 bases from V and 2 from J, leaving 10 bases between them. This CDR3 region has 13 residues. CDR3 DNA sequence: TGTGCCAGCAGCGAACAGGAAAACACTGAAGCTTTCTTT. Protein: CASSEQENTEAFF.

This clonotype was recorded a few times. The chain couples TRBV3-1 to TRBJ2-5; 7 bases fit TRBD2. Germline V lookup: CDR1 LGHDT, CDR2 YNNKEL (reference sequence). The trim removed 0 bases at V and 13 bases at J, leaving 5 bases unmatched. This CDR3 is 12 amino acids long. CDR3 residues: CASSQDRLATYF. As DNA, the CDR3 is TGTGCCAGCAGCCAAGATCGACTAGCCACGTACTTC.

There are many counts of this clonotype. The chain has TRBV29-1 and TRBJ1-1; D might be TRBD1 (6 bases). Germline CDR1 is SQVTM and CDR2 is ANQGSEA. The V end was cut by 7 bases, the J end by 0 bases, with 18 bases between. The CDR3 length is 15 residues. The CDR3 DNA sequence: TGCAGCGGGGGGGCGGACAGAGCTTTGAACACTGAAGCTTTCTTT. Amino acid sequence: CSGGADRALNTEAFF.

This CDR3 reads CASSPTPGLAQPQHF. The DNA of the CDR3 is TGTGCCAGCAGCCCAACACCAGGTCTAGCCCAGCCCCAGCATTTT. This chain joins TRBV3-1 and TRBJ1-5; D unresolved. Per the germline V gene, CDR1 is LGHDT and CDR2 is YNNKEL (reference sequence). With 4 bases removed from V and 7 bases from J, the gap between germline ends came to 17 bases. The CDR3 spans 15 residues. Full variable domain (missing parts from reference TRBV3-1 and TRBJ1-5): DTAVSQTPKYLVTQMGNDKSIKCEQNLGHDTMYWYKQDSKKFLKIMFSYNNKELIINETVPNRFSPKSPDKAHLNLHINSLELGDSAVYFCASSPTPGLAQPQHFGDGTRLSIL.

This clonotype appeared many times. This chain links TRBV20-1 with TRBJ1-2; possible D gene TRBD1, 5 bases. Trimming stripped 4 bases from V and 6 bases from J, with 21 bases between. CDR3 length equals 15 residues. Germline loops: CDR1 DFQATT, CDR2 SNEGSKA (reference sequence). CDR3 nucleotides: TGCAGTGCTAACGCCCCTGGTCAGGGTTGGGATGGCTACACCTTC. Encoded protein: CSANAPGQGWDGYTF.

This clonotype has a count of ten or more. The V gene is TRBV12-3 or TRBV12-4, the J gene TRBJ2-3; TRBD2 matches at 7 bases. This CDR3 spans 16 amino acids. With 3 bases clipped from V and 0 bases from J, the junction kept 6 bases outside the gene matches. Written as DNA, the CDR3 is TGTGCCAGCAGTTTTCGGCGGGGGTCTAGCACAGATACGCAGTATTTT. Protein sequence: CASSFRRGSSTDTQYF.

This clonotype was picked up many times. The rearrangement joins TRBV20-1 to TRBJ1-2; tentative D call: TRBD1 (5 bases). This CDR3 is built from 15 residues. V lost 6 bases and J 8 bases, leaving 25 bases between the germline ends. CDR1 is DFQATT, CDR2 SNEGSKA, per germline (reference sequence). The CDR3 reads CSAFYGGTGGTGYTF. CDR3 DNA sequence: TGCAGTGCCTTCTACGGGGGAACTGGTGGTACGGGCTACACCTTC.

There are many counts of this clonotype. CDR3 DNA sequence: TGTGCCGTATCTGTGGGCTCTGGGGCCAACGTCCTGACTTTC. This gives the protein CAVSVGSGANVLTF. V gene TRBV7-6 combines with J gene TRBJ2-6, with D uncertain. The ends were cut back, 11 bases at V and 0 bases at J, with 11 bases in the middle. The germline V gene encodes CDR1 SGHVS and CDR2 FNYEAQ. CDR3 size: 14 residues. Supplemented by reference TRBV7-6 and TRBJ2-6, the full variable domain reads GAGVSQSPRYKVTKRGQDVALRCDPISGHVSLYWYRQALGQGPEFLTYFNYEAQQDKSGLPNDRFSAERPEGSISTLTIQRTEQRDSAMYRCAVSVGSGANVLTFGAGSRLTVL.

The CDR3 sequence: CASSRGVGAELNQPQHF. CDR3 nucleotide sequence: TGTGCCAGCAGTCGGGGGGTGGGAGCGGAGCTTAATCAGCCCCAGCATTTT. The chain joins TRBV12-3 or TRBV12-4 to TRBJ1-5; D is perhaps TRBD1 (5 bases). With 5 bases removed from V and 4 bases from J, the gap between germline ends came to 21 bases. There are 17 residues in the CDR3.

At least ten counts were recorded for this clonotype. V and J are TRBV7-3 and TRBJ2-3, with D possibly TRBD2 on 6 matching bases. V was clipped by 4 bases and J by 0 bases, with 8 bases between them. The CDR3 spans 14 residues. Germline V gene data show CDR1 as SGHTA and CDR2 as FQGTGA. Written as DNA, the CDR3 is TGTGCCAGCAGCTCCGGGACTAGCACAGATACGCAGTATTTT. It codes for CASSSGTSTDTQYF.

This clonotype was detected ten times or more. CDR3 sequence (DNA): TGCAGTGCCGGCACCGACAGGGGTGGGCCCCAGCATTTT. It yields the protein CSAGTDRGGPQHF. V and J are TRBV20-1 and TRBJ1-5, with TRBD1 matching 8 bases. This CDR3 spans 13 amino acids. Germline CDR1 is DFQATT and CDR2 is SNEGSKA (reference sequence). Trimming took 6 bases from V and 9 from J; bases not matched to a gene: 10.

This clonotype was recorded many times. The genes are TRBV20-1 and TRBJ2-3; tentatively, D is TRBD1 or TRBD2 (5 bases each). Trimming left V 5 bases short and J 2 bases short, with 17 bases between. CDR3 length: 15 residues. Germline loops: CDR1 DFQATT, CDR2 SNEGSKA (reference sequence). Here the CDR3 reads CSAGGAGAPTDTQYF. The CDR3 DNA reads TGCAGTGCTGGGGGTGCTGGGGCGCCCACAGATACGCAGTATTTT.

In this sample, this clonotype turned up a few times. This chain uses TRBV6-1 with TRBJ1-4; D is ambiguous. The CDR3 consists of 15 residues. Between the trimmed V and J ends, which lost 6 bases and 4 bases, there was a span of 15 bases. In germline, CDR1 is MNHNS, CDR2 SASEGT. The CDR3 reads CASRPLDGINEKLFF. CDR3 sequence (DNA): TGTGCCAGCAGACCCTTGGACGGGATTAATGAAAAACTGTTTTTT.

This clonotype showed up many times. This chain uses TRBV25-1 with TRBJ1-2; D is unresolved. Trimming removed 5 bases at V and 4 bases at J, with 17 bases between. Germline CDR1 reads MGHDK; CDR2 reads SYGVNS. This CDR3 contains 15 residues. The chain's CDR3 is CASSSQFPRLYGYTF. The DNA of the CDR3 is TGTGCCAGCAGTTCACAGTTCCCTAGACTCTATGGCTACACCTTC.